What follows are 14 T cell receptor beta chains derived from one specimen sequenced in a study of PD-L1 blockade in urothelial cancer. Method: immunoSEQ multiplex PCR; TCRdb's copy keeps in-frame clones and lacks some. The sample yields about 74,000 clones, 80% to 90% seen once. The starting material was PBMCs, obtained around atezolizumab (anti-PD-L1) treatment. All receptors come from a man aged 65 to 79 with urothelial cancer.

The chain links TRBV2 to TRBJ2-5; TRBD1 might be the D (6 bases). V was trimmed by 6 bases and J by 6 bases, leaving 14 bases between them. Per germline, CDR1 SNHLY and CDR2 FYNNEI. CDR3 length equals 13 residues. DNA of the CDR3: TGTGCCAGCAGACCGGACAGTAAAAAGACCCAGTACTTC. Residues: CASRPDSKKTQYF.

The chain employs TRBV7-9 and TRBJ1-3, with unresolved D. CDR1 is SEHNR and CDR2 is FQNEAQ in the germline V gene (reference sequence). With 0 bases removed from V and 0 bases from J, the gap between germline ends came to 6 bases. This CDR3 has 15 residues. The CDR3 DNA sequence: TGTGCCAGCAGCTTAGCAGGACTCTCTGGAAACACCATATATTTT. Protein sequence: CASSLAGLSGNTIYF.

This sequence joins TRBV19 and TRBJ2-3; tentatively, D is TRBD1 (7 bases). CDR1 and CDR2 from the germline V gene are LNHDA and SQIVND (reference sequence). The CDR3 contains 15 residues. Trimming took off 6 bases at V and 1 base at J, with 14 bases between the two ends. The CDR3 sequence: CASSPAGQRTDTQYF. Written as DNA, the CDR3 is TGTGCCAGTAGCCCTGCGGGACAGCGCACAGATACGCAGTATTTT.

This clone was observed a few times. V usage is TRBV28 and J usage is TRBJ1-2; possible D gene TRBD1, 5 bases. CDR3 length: 15 amino acids. Germline V gene lookup returns CDR1 MDHEN and CDR2 SYDVKM. Trimming left V 3 bases short and J 8 bases short, with 19 bases between. The CDR3 coding sequence is TGTGCCAGCAGTTTCGACGTGGAGGGGCAATCGGGCTACACCTTC. This gives the protein CASSFDVEGQSGYTF.

The V gene is TRBV5-1, the J gene TRBJ2-5, with 9 bases that match TRBD2. This CDR3 region has 15 residues. Trimming took 7 bases from V and 4 from J; bases not matched to a gene: 11. Germline CDR1 and CDR2: SGHRS and YFSETQ. The CDR3 loop reads CASGVAGAYAETQYF. The CDR3 DNA reads TGCGCCAGCGGGGTAGCGGGAGCCTATGCAGAGACCCAGTACTTC.

This chain links TRBV5-4 with TRBJ1-1, with D perhaps TRBD1 (6 bases). The V end was cut by 4 bases, the J end by 5 bases, with 12 bases between. The CDR3 spans 13 residues. Germline V CDR1 and CDR2: SGHNT, YYREEE (reference sequence). This CDR3 reads CASSSPTGTEAFF. DNA of the CDR3: TGTGCCAGCAGCAGCCCTACAGGGACTGAAGCTTTCTTT.

This sequence joins TRBV7-9 and TRBJ2-5; 10 nucleotides agree with TRBD2. The CDR3 consists of 17 residues. CDR1 and CDR2 (germline): SEHNR, FQNEAQ (reference sequence). After removal of 3 bases from V and 4 bases from J, the junction contained 11 bases not matched to a gene. Written as DNA, the CDR3 is TGTGCCAGCAGCTTCCCAAAGCGGGAGGGCCAAGGAGAGACCCAGTACTTC. Amino acids: CASSFPKREGQGETQYF. The full variable domain, with the rest looked up from reference TRBV7-9 and TRBJ2-5, is DTGVSQNPRHKITKRGQNVTFRCDPISEHNRLYWYRQTLGQGPEFLTYFQNEAQLEKSRLLSDRFSAERPKGSFSTLEIQRTEQGDSAMYLCASSFPKREGQGETQYFGPGTRLLVL.

The chain carries TRBV27 and TRBJ2-5; 8 positions match TRBD1. V dropped 5 bases and J dropped 5; count of bases not matched to a gene: 10. Germline V lookup: CDR1 MNHEY, CDR2 SMNVEV (reference sequence). This CDR3 has 15 residues. In DNA form, the CDR3 reads TGTGCCAGCAGTCCGACAGGGGCGGAATGGGAGACCCAGTACTTC. Its translation: CASSPTGAEWETQYF.

The CDR3 protein is CASSGDRAVFEQFF. CDR3 nucleotide sequence: TGTGCCAGCAGTGGGGACAGGGCGGTTTTTGAGCAGTTCTTC. The rearrangement joins TRBV6-1 to TRBJ2-1; 9 bases fit TRBD1. V was pared by 4 bases and J by 9 bases, with 7 bases of the junction left unmatched. CDR1 is MNHNS, CDR2 SASEGT, per germline. The CDR3 covers 14 residues.

The chain recombines TRBV7-9 with TRBJ2-1; 10 bases line up with TRBD2. Germline V lookup: CDR1 SEHNR, CDR2 FQNEAQ (reference sequence). Germline trimming cut 1 base from V and 7 bases from J; bases unmatched to any gene: 10. The CDR3 is 17 amino acids. CDR3 sequence reads: CASSLGGLAGVHNEQFF. In nucleotides, the CDR3 is TGTGCCAGCAGCTTAGGGGGTCTAGCGGGAGTGCATAATGAGCAGTTCTTC. The full variable domain, its missing parts supplied by reference TRBV7-9 and TRBJ2-1, is DTGVSQNPRHKITKRGQNVTFRCDPISEHNRLYWYRQTLGQGPEFLTYFQNEAQLEKSRLLSDRFSAERPKGSFSTLEIQRTEQGDSAMYLCASSLGGLAGVHNEQFFGPGTRLTVL.

The rearrangement uses TRBV7-8 and TRBJ2-1; TRBD2 matches at 8 bases. This CDR3 is 16 amino acids long. Looked up from germline, CDR1 is SGHVS and CDR2 is FQNEAQ. J lost 5 bases, V lost 5 bases, and 11 bases had no gene match. The CDR3 sequence is CASSPRRLAGDNEQFF. The CDR3 DNA follows: TGTGCCAGCAGCCCAAGGCGGCTAGCGGGCGACAATGAGCAGTTCTTC.

The chain combines TRBV11-3 with TRBJ1-2; weak D call: TRBD1 (6 bases). Trimming took off 0 bases at V and 1 base at J, with 24 bases between the two ends. From germline, CDR1 is SGHNT and CDR2 YENEEA. The length of the CDR3 is 20 residues. The DNA for the CDR3 is TGTGCCAGCAGCTTAGATAGTCCCCCAGGGGCGGGAGTAGGTAACTATGGCTACACCTTC. Residues: CASSLDSPPGAGVGNYGYTF.

The V gene is TRBV5-1, the J gene TRBJ2-5; perhaps TRBD2 as D (5 bases). V lost 4 bases and J lost 5, with 12 bases in between. Germline V gene data show CDR1 as SGHRS and CDR2 as YFSETQ. CDR3 length equals 13 residues. CDR3 in DNA: TGCGCCAGCAGCCCGGACTTTCGGGAGACCCAGTACTTC. Its translation: CASSPDFRETQYF.

This clone showed up just a few times. The rearrangement joins TRBV10-3 to TRBJ1-3; a weak D match, TRBD1 (6 bases). V was cut by 6 bases and J by 0 bases, with 15 bases left in between. The CDR3 is 16 amino acids. The germline gives CDR1 ENHRY, CDR2 SYGVKD. The CDR3: CAIRPSTGDSGNTIYF. CDR3 nucleotides: TGTGCCATCAGACCTTCGACAGGCGACTCTGGAAACACCATATATTTT.